This is a list of T cell receptor beta chains from one sample in a study of blood T cells in healthy people across ages. TCRdb processed the 5' RACE reads anew with MiXCR; each CDR3 protein has one entry. The sample consists of about 1.5 million distinct CDR3 sequences, roughly two fifths of them appearing once. The sample comprised blood. The receptors derive from a woman between 18 and 29 years old in good health. CDR3s include the opening cysteine and the closing phenylalanine or tryptophan. A D gene is named only where the DNA matches it firmly. For some rows the clone size is stated as once, few or many, or as a class when expanded; others skip it.

clone_size j_call d_call v_call cdr3_nt cdr3_aa
once TRBJ2-3 NA TRBV29-1 TGCAGCGTATGGACCTTGGCCGATACGCAGTATTTT CSVWTLADTQYF
NA TRBJ1-1 TRBD1 TRBV29-1 TGCAACGTGACAGGGGTCACTGAAGCTTTCTTT CNVTGVTEAFF
NA TRBJ2-7 TRBD1 TRBV5-1 TGCGCCAGCAGCTTGGGGACAGGGTCGGCCTCTTCCGAGCAGTACTTC CASSLGTGSASSEQYF
few TRBJ2-1 TRBD2 TRBV27 TGTGCCAGCAGTCCTAGCGGGAGGGCCCACAATGAGCAGTTCTTC CASSPSGRAHNEQFF
NA TRBJ2-7 NA TRBV6-2/TRBV6-3 TGTGCCAGCCAAAAGTCCTACGAGCAGTACTTC CASQKSYEQYF
NA TRBJ2-1 NA TRBV11-2 TGTGCCAGCAGACACATCAGGCAGGCGCGTGGTGGGAGGTTCAATGAGCAGTTCTTC CASRHIRQARGGRFNEQFF
NA TRBJ2-4 TRBD1 TRBV12-3/TRBV12-4 TGTGCCAGCAGTGTCGACAGGGTGGTTAACATTCAGTACTTC CASSVDRVVNIQYF
NA TRBJ2-7 TRBD2 TRBV20-1 TGCAGTGCTAGGGCTAGCGGGACGGGCGAGCAGTACTTC CSARASGTGEQYF
NA TRBJ1-1 TRBD1 TRBV29-1 TGCAGCGTTGATGACGGGACAGGGAAAACTGAAGCTTTCTTT CSVDDGTGKTEAFF
NA TRBJ2-1 TRBD2 TRBV3-1 TGTGCCAGCAGCCAACCGAGCGGACTAGCGGGAGAGCAGTTCTTC CASSQPSGLAGEQFF
NA TRBJ2-5 NA TRBV14 TGTGCCAGCAGCCCCCGACTAGTGTGGCAAGAGACCCAGTACTTC CASSPRLVWQETQYF
NA TRBJ1-2 NA TRBV9 TGTGCCAGCAGCCCCGACATAGACTATGGCTACACCTTC CASSPDIDYGYTF
few TRBJ1-2 NA TRBV20-1 TGCAGTGCTAGGGGGATTGGCTATGGCTACACCTTC CSARGIGYGYTF
NA TRBJ2-1 TRBD1 TRBV2 TGTGCCAGCAGCGTGGCACCGGGACAGGGACACAATGAGCAGTTCTTC CASSVAPGQGHNEQFF
NA TRBJ1-1 NA TRBV7-2 TGTGCCAGCCAACACCAAGAAAACACTGAAGCTTTCTTT CASQHQENTEAFF
NA TRBJ1-2 TRBD1 TRBV30 TGTGCCTGGAGTGCAGGGACAGAGAAGTATGGCTACACCTTC CAWSAGTEKYGYTF